This T cell receptor beta chain was profiled in a study of OX40 agonist ivuxolimab in advanced cancers. The repertoire was sequenced with immunoSEQ multiplex PCR; TCRdb's copy has only in-frame clones and lacks some. The sample includes under 85,000 clones, about 88% of them seen just once. This CDR3 has 15 amino acids. Germline V lookup: CDR1 SGHAT, CDR2 FQDESV (reference sequence). Trimming left V 1 base short and J 2 bases short, with 9 bases between. Sequenced here: CD4+ or CD8+ T cells sorted from blood, sampled in a trial of the OX40 agonist ivuxolimab. This clonotype originated in an adult with an advanced solid tumor such as melanoma, head and neck, liver or kidney cancer. V and J are TRBV11-1 and TRBJ1-3, with D possibly being TRBD1 (5 bases). As DNA, the CDR3 is TGTGCCAGCAGCTTAGAGGGGATACCTGGAAACACCATATATTTT. This sequence encodes CASSLEGIPGNTIYF.